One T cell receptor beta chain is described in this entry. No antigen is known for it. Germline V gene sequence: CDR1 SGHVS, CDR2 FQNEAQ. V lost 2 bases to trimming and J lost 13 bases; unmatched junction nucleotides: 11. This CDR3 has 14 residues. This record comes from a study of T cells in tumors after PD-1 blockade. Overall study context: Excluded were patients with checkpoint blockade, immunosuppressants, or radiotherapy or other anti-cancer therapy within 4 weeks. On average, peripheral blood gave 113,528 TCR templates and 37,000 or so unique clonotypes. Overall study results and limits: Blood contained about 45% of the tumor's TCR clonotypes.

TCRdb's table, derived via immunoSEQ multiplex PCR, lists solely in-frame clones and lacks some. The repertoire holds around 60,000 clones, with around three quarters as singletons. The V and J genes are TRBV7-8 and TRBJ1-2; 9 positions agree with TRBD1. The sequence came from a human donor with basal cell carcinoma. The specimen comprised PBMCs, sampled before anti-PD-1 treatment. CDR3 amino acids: CASSLTYGDRVITF. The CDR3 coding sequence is TGTGCCAGCAGCTTAACTTACGGGGACAGGGTAATCACCTTC.